One and the same sample provided the 27 T cell receptor beta chains below, sequenced in a study of blood T cell repertoires in COVID-19. The protocol was immunoSEQ multiplex PCR, while the TCRdb copy is restricted to in-frame clones and leaves out a portion. The sample contains 150,000 to 200,000 clones, 75% to 90% of which appear only once. Sequenced material: peripheral blood. Receptor source: a woman in her seventies with COVID-19, enrolled during active disease.

The chain carries TRBV6-5 and TRBJ1-6, with 7 bases identical to TRBD1. After removal of 0 bases from V and 6 bases from J, the junction contained 5 bases not matched to a gene. The CDR3 covers 16 residues. From germline, CDR1 is MNHEY and CDR2 SVGAGI. The CDR3 nucleotides read TGTGCCAGCAGTTACTCTCGGGGACAGCCTAATTCACCCCTCCACTTT. Translated: CASSYSRGQPNSPLHF.

The DNA of the CDR3 is TGTGCCAGCAGCTTAGTTAGCGCCCAGTATGGGAATGAGCAGTTCTTC. Translation: CASSLVSAQYGNEQFF. The chain carries TRBV7-6 and TRBJ2-1, with D maybe TRBD2 (5 bases). The CDR3 loop spans 16 amino acids. Trimming took 1 base from V and 7 from J, leaving 17 bases between them. The V gene's germline CDR1 is SGHVS and CDR2 FNYEAQ.

The chain combines TRBV28 with TRBJ1-4; D ambiguous. This CDR3 is 14 amino acids long. Trimming cost V 2 bases and J 4 bases, with 8 bases left between them. The germline gives CDR1 MDHEN, CDR2 SYDVKM. The DNA of the CDR3 is TGTGCCAGCAGTTTACGAGCTTATAATGAAAAACTGTTTTTT. It yields the protein CASSLRAYNEKLFF.

This chain links TRBV18 with TRBJ2-3; 9 bases are a match to TRBD2. Germline values: CDR1 KGHSH, CDR2 LQKENI. The CDR3 spans 16 residues. The J segment lost 8 bases and the V segment lost 3 bases, leaving 12 bases of the junction unmatched. The chain's CDR3 is CASSPASGTGLGTQYF. DNA of the CDR3: TGTGCCAGCTCACCCGCTAGCGGGACCGGCCTTGGTACGCAGTATTTT.

CDR3: CAGGKTSTDTQYF. The CDR3 DNA sequence: TGTGCTGGGGGCAAAACTAGCACAGATACGCAGTATTTT. V gene TRBV18 combines with J gene TRBJ2-3; possibly TRBD1 for D (6 bases). This CDR3 comprises 13 residues. Germline V lookup: CDR1 KGHSH, CDR2 LQKENI.

The chain uses TRBV2 and TRBJ2-7; D uncertain. Germline loops: CDR1 SNHLY, CDR2 FYNNEI. The CDR3 is 12 residues long. V lost 4 bases and J lost 7, with 11 bases in between. CDR3 protein: CASSGQAREQYF. The CDR3 DNA sequence: TGTGCCAGCAGTGGGCAAGCTAGGGAGCAGTACTTC.

This sequence joins TRBV7-3 and TRBJ1-1; a weak D match, TRBD1 (6 bases). This CDR3 contains 16 residues. V shed 2 bases and J shed 1 base, with 14 bases lying between them. CDR1 and CDR2 from the germline V gene are SGHTA and FQGTGA. In nucleotides, the CDR3 is TGTGCCAGCAGCTTAGATCCCCCGGGACAGAACACTGAAGCTTTCTTT. Amino acid sequence: CASSLDPPGQNTEAFF.

The rearrangement joins TRBV20-1 to TRBJ2-1, with 8 bases lining up with TRBD2. Trimming cost V 3 bases and J 7 bases; bases outside gene matches: 14. The germline gives CDR1 DFQATT, CDR2 SNEGSKA (reference sequence). CDR3 length equals 16 residues. The CDR3 protein is CSASYPRAGVVNEQFF. In DNA form, the CDR3 reads TGCAGTGCTAGTTACCCGAGAGCGGGAGTTGTAAATGAGCAGTTCTTC.

This chain joins TRBV7-2 and TRBJ2-3; possibly TRBD1 for D (5 bases). The germline V and J ends were trimmed by 4 bases and 6 bases, with 11 bases remaining between them. The CDR3 has 13 residues. Germline V gene data show CDR1 as SGHTA and CDR2 as FQGNSA. The CDR3 sequence is CASSSRYRDTQYF. As DNA, the CDR3 is TGTGCCAGCAGCTCACGTTACAGGGATACGCAGTATTTT.

This clone has a handful of counts. The rearrangement uses TRBV30 and TRBJ2-3; 9 positions agree with TRBD2. V was pared by 2 bases and J by 7 bases, with 16 bases of the junction left unmatched. This CDR3 contains 17 residues. Germline V gene sequence: CDR1 GTSNPN, CDR2 SVGIG (reference sequence). The chain's CDR3 is CAWSTPAGGPTLYTQYF. The CDR3 nucleotides are TGTGCCTGGAGTACTCCCGCGGGAGGGCCTACTCTCTATACGCAGTATTTT.

The chain recombines TRBV3-1 (or the pseudogene TRBV3-2) with TRBJ1-3; D gene unclear. This CDR3 region has 14 residues. V shed 3 bases and J shed 2 bases, with 8 bases lying between them. Germline V lookup: CDR1 LGHDT, CDR2 YNNKEL (reference sequence). CDR3: CASSQGHTGNTIYF. CDR3 DNA: TGTGCCAGCAGCCAGGGCCACACTGGAAACACCATATATTTT.

V usage is TRBV12-5 and J usage is TRBJ2-3; 11 bases are shared with TRBD2. This CDR3 has 17 residues. After removal of 0 bases from V and 2 bases from J, the junction contained 4 bases not matched to a gene. CDR1 LGHNT and CDR2 FRNRAP come from the germline V gene. CDR3 in amino acids: CASGLVTSGRNTDTQYF. The DNA for the CDR3 is TGTGCTAGTGGTTTGGTAACTAGCGGGAGAAACACAGATACGCAGTATTTT.

This chain connects TRBV28 to TRBJ1-5; 8 bases agree with TRBD1. J was trimmed by 1 base and V by 4 bases; bases with no gene match: 3. The germline V gene has CDR1 MDHEN and CDR2 SYDVKM. This CDR3 is built from 15 residues. The CDR3 spells CASSSRQGSNQPQHF. The CDR3 nucleotides read TGTGCCAGCAGTTCCCGACAGGGGAGCAATCAGCCCCAGCATTTT.

V is TRBV7-7 and J is TRBJ1-5; maybe TRBD1 (6 bases). The CDR3 is 17 residues long. The V gene lost 5 bases and the J gene lost 0 bases, with 17 bases spanning the gap. Looked up from germline, CDR1 is SSHAT and CDR2 is FNYEAQ (reference sequence). CDR3 loop: CASSQEAGAYSNQPQHF. The CDR3, as DNA: TGTGCCAGCAGCCAGGAGGCAGGGGCTTATAGCAATCAGCCCCAGCATTTT.

The rearrangement joins TRBV6-6 to TRBJ1-1; D is perhaps TRBD1 (6 bases). This CDR3 contains 15 residues. Trimming removed 5 bases at V and 3 bases at J, with 16 bases between. Germline assignment: CDR1 MNHNY and CDR2 SVGAGI (reference sequence). CDR3 amino acids: CASSPEQGWDTEAFF. The CDR3 region has the DNA TGTGCCAGCAGTCCCGAACAGGGCTGGGACACTGAAGCTTTCTTT.

This clone was recorded a few times. The chain recombines TRBV13 with TRBJ2-3; TRBD1 matches at 9 bases. The ends lost 5 bases at V and 3 bases at J; junction bases unmatched: 6. Looked up from germline, CDR1 is PRHDT and CDR2 is FYEKMQ (reference sequence). This CDR3 region has 15 residues. CDR3 sequence (DNA): TGTGCCAGCAGCAGCGGACAGGGGAGGACAGATACGCAGTATTTT. Translated: CASSSGQGRTDTQYF.

This chain uses TRBV18 with TRBJ2-7, with 7 bases lining up with TRBD1. The ends lost 3 bases at V and 3 bases at J; junction bases unmatched: 8. Germline V gene data show CDR1 as KGHSH and CDR2 as LQKENI. The CDR3 spans 15 residues. CDR3 DNA sequence: TGTGCCAGCTCACCCCGACAGGGCCAAGACTACGAGCAGTACTTC. The encoded protein is CASSPRQGQDYEQYF.

The J gene is TRBJ1-3, the V gene TRBV30; D unresolved. CDR1 is GTSNPN and CDR2 is SVGIG in the germline V gene (reference sequence). Trimming took 0 bases from V and 5 from J, leaving 14 bases between them. The CDR3 spans 15 residues. CDR3 nucleotide sequence: TGTGCCTGGAGTGTTGGCAGTCAGGCCAGAAACACCATATATTTT. Translating gives CAWSVGSQARNTIYF.

The genes are TRBV7-9 and TRBJ1-4; 11 bases line up with TRBD1. Losses at the gene ends were 5 bases for V and 3 bases for J; bases not matched to a gene: 8. The CDR3 length is 17 residues. CDR1 and CDR2 (germline): SEHNR, FQNEAQ (reference sequence). In DNA, the CDR3 is TGTGCCAGCAGCGGACCCGGGACAGGGGGTCCTAATGAAAAACTGTTTTTT. Protein product: CASSGPGTGGPNEKLFF.

The CDR3 here is CASTFLSGTGELFF. The CDR3 DNA reads as TGTGCCAGCACGTTCCTTAGCGGGACCGGGGAGCTGTTTTTT. The chain links TRBV28 to TRBJ2-2, with 7 positions matching TRBD2. The CDR3 has 14 amino acids. CDR1 is MDHEN and CDR2 is SYDVKM in the germline V gene. The V and J ends lost 7 bases and 5 bases, in that order; junction bases with no gene match: 7.

V usage is TRBV11-2 and J usage is TRBJ1-6, with D possibly being TRBD1 (5 bases). Trimming took off 5 bases at V and 7 bases at J, with 18 bases between the two ends. The CDR3 is 16 amino acids. Per germline, CDR1 SGHAT and CDR2 FQNNGV. CDR3 loop: CASSEQGTWANSPLHF. The CDR3 bases are TGTGCCAGCAGCGAGCAGGGAACCTGGGCAAATTCACCCCTCCACTTT.

This chain joins TRBV27 and TRBJ2-3; TRBD2 matches 7 bases. J was trimmed by 2 bases and V by 7 bases; bases with no gene match: 12. Germline lookup yields CDR1 MNHEY and CDR2 SMNVEV (reference sequence). The CDR3 runs to 16 residues. Written as DNA, the CDR3 is TGTGCCAGCACTCCCTCGCCAGGGAGGGTCACAGATACGCAGTATTTT. It codes for CASTPSPGRVTDTQYF.

The chain links TRBV18 to TRBJ2-2; 11 positions agree with TRBD2. Germline assignment: CDR1 KGHSH and CDR2 LQKENI. The V and J ends lost 4 bases and 0 bases, in that order; junction bases with no gene match: 7. This CDR3 region has 18 residues. The CDR3 loop reads CASSQGLAGLTNTGELFF. The DNA for the CDR3 is TGTGCCAGCTCACAAGGACTAGCGGGCTTAACGAACACCGGGGAGCTGTTTTTT. The variable domain in full, with the rest retrieved from reference TRBV18 and TRBJ2-2, is NAGVMQNPRHLVRRRGQEARLRCSPMKGHSHVYWYRQLPEEGLKFMVYLQKENIIDESGMPKERFSAEFPKEGPSILRIQQVVRGDSAAYFCASSQGLAGLTNTGELFFGEGSRLTVL.

This chain uses TRBV12-3 or TRBV12-4 with TRBJ1-2; D is perhaps TRBD1 (5 bases). V was clipped by 4 bases and J by 3 bases, with 9 bases between them. The CDR3 spans 13 residues. CDR3 loop: CASSSPTDYGYTF. CDR3 DNA: TGTGCCAGCAGTTCCCCGACAGACTATGGCTACACCTTC.

The chain joins TRBV24-1 to TRBJ2-3, with a possible D match to TRBD2 (5 bases). Germline loops: CDR1 KGHDR, CDR2 SFDVKD. The CDR3 extends over 16 amino acids. Trimming removed 1 base at V and 6 bases at J, with 16 bases between. The CDR3 loop reads CATSDLGSGSPDTQYF. The CDR3 DNA reads TGTGCCACCAGTGATTTAGGAAGCGGCAGTCCCGATACGCAGTATTTT.

V and J are TRBV5-1 and TRBJ2-7; D not resolved. The V and J ends lost 2 bases and 1 base respectively, with 7 bases between them. CDR3 length: 13 residues. The germline V gene has CDR1 SGHRS and CDR2 YFSETQ. The CDR3 region is CASSFGSSYEQYF. The CDR3 DNA reads as TGCGCCAGCAGCTTCGGGTCTTCCTACGAGCAGTACTTC.

V and J are TRBV9 and TRBJ2-1; 7 bases agree with TRBD1. Germline V gives CDR1 SGDLS, CDR2 YYNGEE. Trimming took 0 bases from V and 7 from J; bases not matched to a gene: 4. The length of the CDR3 is 14 residues. The CDR3 protein is CASSVVGQWNEQFF. The CDR3 DNA reads as TGTGCCAGCAGCGTAGTGGGACAGTGGAATGAGCAGTTCTTC.